This TCR beta chain was sequenced in a study of OX40 agonist ivuxolimab in advanced cancers. TCRdb's copy holds only in-frame clones and misses some; the assay was immunoSEQ multiplex PCR. The sample has about 48,000 clones; about 88% are singletons. CDR1 and CDR2 from the germline V gene are SGHTA and FQGTGA. V was clipped by 7 bases and J by 5 bases; unmatched bases: 21. The length of the CDR3 is 19 residues. The material sequenced was CD4+ or CD8+ T cells sorted from blood, taken in a trial of the OX40 agonist ivuxolimab. The V and J genes are TRBV7-3 and TRBJ2-3, with 10 bases identical to TRBD2. The clonotype was recovered from an adult with an advanced solid tumor such as melanoma, head and neck, liver or kidney cancer. CDR3 residues: CASTLEGGRSGGAIDTQYF. The CDR3 DNA reads TGTGCCAGCACCCTCGAAGGCGGTAGAAGCGGGGGGGCAATAGATACGCAGTATTTT.